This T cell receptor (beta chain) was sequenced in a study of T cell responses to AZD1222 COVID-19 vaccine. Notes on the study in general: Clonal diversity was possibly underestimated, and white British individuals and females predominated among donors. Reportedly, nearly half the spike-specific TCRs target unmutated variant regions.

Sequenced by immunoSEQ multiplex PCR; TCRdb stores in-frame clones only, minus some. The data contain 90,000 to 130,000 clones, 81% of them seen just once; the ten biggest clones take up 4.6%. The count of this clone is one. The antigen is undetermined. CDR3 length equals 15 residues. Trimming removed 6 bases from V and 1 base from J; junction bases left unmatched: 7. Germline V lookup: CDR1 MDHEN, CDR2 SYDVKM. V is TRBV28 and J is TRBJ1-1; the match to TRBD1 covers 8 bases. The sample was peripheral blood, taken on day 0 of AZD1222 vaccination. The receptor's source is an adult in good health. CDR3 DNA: TGTGCCAGCAGATCTGACAGGGGCGCGAACACTGAAGCTTTCTTT. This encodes CASRSDRGANTEAFF.